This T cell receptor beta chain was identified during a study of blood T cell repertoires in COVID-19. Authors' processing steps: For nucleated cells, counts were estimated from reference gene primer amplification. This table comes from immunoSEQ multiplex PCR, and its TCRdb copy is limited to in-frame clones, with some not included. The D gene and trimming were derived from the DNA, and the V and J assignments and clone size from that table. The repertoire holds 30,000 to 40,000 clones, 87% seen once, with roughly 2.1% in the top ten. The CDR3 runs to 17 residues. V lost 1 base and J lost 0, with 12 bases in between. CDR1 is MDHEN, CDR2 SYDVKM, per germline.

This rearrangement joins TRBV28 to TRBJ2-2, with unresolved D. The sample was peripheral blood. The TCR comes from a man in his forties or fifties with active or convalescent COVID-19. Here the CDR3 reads CASSLSISATNTGELFF. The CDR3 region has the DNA TGTGCCAGCAGTTTATCGATTTCCGCGACGAACACCGGGGAGCTGTTTTTT.